These 22 T cell receptor beta chains were sequenced from one sample in a study of OX40 agonist ivuxolimab in advanced cancers. Using immunoSEQ multiplex PCR, the repertoire was profiled, and TCRdb retains in-frame clones only, with some absent. The sample consists of 83,000 or so clones, less than 85% of them appearing once. This specimen was CD4+ or CD8+ T cells sorted from blood, taken in a trial of the OX40 agonist ivuxolimab. The receptors originated from an adult with an advanced solid tumor such as melanoma, head and neck, liver or kidney cancer.

The chain uses TRBV19 and TRBJ2-7, with a weak D call TRBD2 (5 bases). The V end lost 1 base, the J end lost 7 bases, and 8 bases lay between the germline ends. The CDR3 is 12 amino acids. The germline CDR1 and CDR2 sequences are LNHDA and SQIVND (reference sequence). This CDR3 reads CASSIVPGEQYF. As DNA, the CDR3 is TGTGCCAGTAGTATAGTCCCGGGAGAGCAGTACTTC. Filled out from reference TRBV19 and TRBJ2-7, the complete variable domain reads DGGITQSPKYLFRKEGQNVTLSCEQNLNHDAMYWYRQDPGQGLRLIYYSQIVNDFQKGDIAEGYSVSREKKESFPLTVTSAQKNPTAFYLCASSIVPGEQYFGPGTRLTVT.

The rearrangement links TRBV19 to TRBJ1-4; D is unresolved. The CDR3 contains 14 residues. Germline V CDR1 and CDR2: LNHDA, SQIVND (reference sequence). Trimming shortened V by 6 bases and J by 12 bases, and 20 bases separated the two germline ends. The CDR3 coding sequence is TGTGCCAGTAGCCTAAGCGCCGGAATTGGTGAACTGTTTTTT. Its protein product is CASSLSAGIGELFF. The variable domain in full, completed from reference TRBV19 and TRBJ1-4, reads DGGITQSPKYLFRKEGQNVTLSCEQNLNHDAMYWYRQDPGQGLRLIYYSQIVNDFQKGDIAEGYSVSREKKESFPLTVTSAQKNPTAFYLCASSLSAGIGELFFGSGTQLSVL.

This rearrangement joins TRBV29-1 to TRBJ2-3, with D perhaps matching TRBD2 (6 bases). V was clipped by 3 bases and J by 7 bases, with 17 bases between them. The CDR3 has 14 amino acids. Germline V gives CDR1 SQVTM, CDR2 ANQGSEA. The CDR3: CSVDRTGADHTQYF. The CDR3 DNA reads TGCAGCGTTGACAGGACGGGAGCCGACCATACGCAGTATTTT.

The count of this clone is one. The chain is built from TRBV23-1 and TRBJ1-5; maybe TRBD1 (6 bases). TRBV23-1 is reported as an ORF; its role is uncertain. The CDR3 is made up of 15 amino acids. Deletions cut 0 bases from V and 5 bases from J, with 11 bases between. As DNA, the CDR3 is TGCGCCAGCAGTCAATCGCTACAGGGTGATCAGCCCCAGCATTTT. This encodes CASSQSLQGDQPQHF.

The count of this clone is one. The chain carries TRBV6-1 and TRBJ2-1; D perhaps matches TRBD2 (5 bases). This CDR3 comprises 18 residues. V lost 3 bases and J lost 14, with 32 bases in between. Looked up from germline, CDR1 is MNHNS and CDR2 is SASEGT. Written as DNA, the CDR3 is TGTGCCAGCAGTGAGCGTTTCGGTTCCTCCAAGATGAGGACGGGAAAGTTCTTC. Translating it yields CASSERFGSSKMRTGKFF.

The chain couples TRBV7-3 to TRBJ2-3; tentative D call: TRBD1 (5 bases). V lost 5 bases to trimming and J lost 2 bases, with 11 bases between them. Germline assignment: CDR1 SGHTA and CDR2 FQGTGA. The CDR3 runs 14 residues. The CDR3: CASSPRTTTDTQYF. CDR3 nucleotide sequence: TGTGCCAGCAGCCCCCGGACAACCACAGATACGCAGTATTTT. Full variable domain (remainder filled in from reference TRBV7-3 and TRBJ2-3): GAGVSQTPSNKVTEKGKYVELRCDPISGHTALYWYRQSLGQGPEFLIYFQGTGAADDSGLPNDRFFAVRPEGSVSTLKIQRTERGDSAVYLCASSPRTTTDTQYFGPGTRLTVL.

The gene calls are TRBV7-2 and TRBJ1-2; no definite D call. With 8 bases removed from V and 4 bases from J, the gap between germline ends came to 11 bases. This CDR3 region has 12 residues. Germline CDR1 and CDR2: SGHTA and FQGNSA. The CDR3 loop is CASVRGLYGYTF. As DNA, the CDR3 is TGTGCCAGCGTCCGAGGGCTCTATGGCTACACCTTC.

J is TRBJ2-1 and V is TRBV11-3; D possibly corresponds to TRBD2 (6 bases). The CDR3 contains 13 residues. The V gene lost 1 base and the J gene lost 7 bases, with 8 bases spanning the gap. Germline CDR1 is SGHNT and CDR2 is YENEEA. The CDR3 DNA is TGTGCCAGCAGCTTAGCCCGGGGGAATGAGCAGTTCTTC. Translation: CASSLARGNEQFF. Combining the CDR3 with reference TRBV11-3 and TRBJ2-1 gives the whole variable domain EAGVVQSPRYKIIEKKQPVAFWCNPISGHNTLYWYLQNLGQGPELLIRYENEEAVDDSQLPKDRFSAERLKGVDSTLKIQPAELGDSAVYLCASSLARGNEQFFGPGTRLTVL.

V and J are TRBV19 and TRBJ1-2, with D hard to call. CDR1 and CDR2 (germline): LNHDA, SQIVND (reference sequence). The CDR3 covers 15 residues. Trimming stripped 5 bases from V and 2 bases from J, with 15 bases between. CDR3 coding DNA: TGTGCCAGTAGTCCGCAAGATGTGGGGAACTATGGCTACACCTTC. This gives the protein CASSPQDVGNYGYTF.

V gene TRBV7-3 combines with J gene TRBJ2-2; D gene unclear. The germline gives CDR1 SGHTA, CDR2 FQGTGA. V lost 3 bases and J lost 4, with 6 bases in between. This CDR3 spans 13 amino acids. The CDR3 reads CASSFQVTGELFF. The CDR3 bases are TGTGCCAGCAGCTTTCAGGTCACCGGGGAGCTGTTTTTT.

The CDR3 coding sequence is TGTGCCAGCAGTCCCGTTAGCCAGAACACTGAAGCTTTCTTT. Translating gives CASSPVSQNTEAFF. This chain uses TRBV6-5 with TRBJ1-1; no clear D gene. The CDR3 runs 14 residues. The V gene lost 5 bases and the J gene lost 1 base, with 11 bases spanning the gap. Germline V CDR1 and CDR2: MNHEY, SVGAGI.

The chain has TRBV5-1 and TRBJ1-4, with 10 positions matching TRBD1. V was pared by 1 base and J by 3 bases, with 3 bases of the junction left unmatched. This CDR3 is 16 amino acids long. Germline CDR1 is SGHRS and CDR2 is YFSETQ. CDR3 loop: CASSLRGTGANEKLFF. The CDR3 DNA reads TGCGCCAGCAGCTTGCGCGGGACAGGGGCTAATGAAAAACTGTTTTTT.

The V call is TRBV29-1, the J call TRBJ2-7; D is undetermined. Trimming removed 8 bases from V and 3 bases from J, with 20 bases in between. The CDR3 runs to 14 residues. The germline V gene encodes CDR1 SQVTM and CDR2 ANQGSEA. The CDR3 reads CSPPRRANHYEQYF. CDR3 coding DNA: TGCAGCCCACCACGTAGAGCGAACCACTACGAGCAGTACTTC.

The chain links TRBV27 to TRBJ2-1; TRBD1 agrees at 7 bases. V shed 6 bases and J 0 bases; nucleotides not matched to a gene: 8. The CDR3 consists of 16 residues. Germline lookup yields CDR1 MNHEY and CDR2 SMNVEV (reference sequence). The CDR3 nucleotides read TGTGCCAGCAGAATGGGACAGTACAGCTCCTACAATGAGCAGTTCTTC. Its protein product is CASRMGQYSSYNEQFF.

The chain is built from TRBV6-5 and TRBJ1-1; maybe TRBD1 (5 bases). Looked up from germline, CDR1 is MNHEY and CDR2 is SVGAGI. This CDR3 contains 13 residues. Trimming took off 7 bases at V and 6 bases at J, with 15 bases between the two ends. In DNA form, the CDR3 reads TGTGCCAGCACTCTCCCCCAGGGTTCTGAAGCTTTCTTT. It translates to CASTLPQGSEAFF.

The CDR3 DNA follows: TGTGCCAGTGCCCCCTCAGGGGCTAATGAAAAACTGTTTTTT. Protein product: CASAPSGANEKLFF. The V and J genes are TRBV19 and TRBJ1-4; D is perhaps TRBD1 (6 bases). Germline V gene data show CDR1 as LNHDA and CDR2 as SQIVND (reference sequence). The CDR3 is made up of 14 amino acids. V gave up 8 bases and J gave up 3 bases, with 13 bases separating them.

The chain carries TRBV30 and TRBJ1-1, with TRBD1 as a possible D gene (5 bases). CDR1 and CDR2 from the germline V gene are GTSNPN and SVGIG (reference sequence). The CDR3 contains 14 residues. Trimming shortened V by 2 bases and J by 3 bases, and 13 bases separated the two germline ends. CDR3 loop: CAWSRALGDTEAFF. For the CDR3, the DNA is TGTGCCTGGAGTCGTGCCTTAGGGGACACTGAAGCTTTCTTT. The variable domain in full, completed from reference TRBV30 and TRBJ1-1, reads SQTIHQWPATLVQPVGSPLSLECTVEGTSNPNLYWYRQAAGRGLQLLFYSVGIGQISSEVPQNLSASRPQDRQFILSSKKLLLSDSGFYLCAWSRALGDTEAFFGQGTRLTVV.

CDR3 bases: TGTGCCAGCAGCCTCAGGGGTCGGGAGGCCAAAAACATTCAGTACTTC. As protein: CASSLRGREAKNIQYF. V is TRBV11-2 and J is TRBJ2-4; D may be TRBD1 or TRBD2 (6 bases each). Trimming removed 5 bases from V and 1 base from J, with 15 bases in between. The CDR3 has 16 residues. The germline CDR1 and CDR2 sequences are SGHAT and FQNNGV.

The rearrangement links TRBV10-3 to TRBJ2-1; TRBD1 agrees at 9 bases. The CDR3 is 18 amino acids. Germline assignment: CDR1 ENHRY and CDR2 SYGVKD. V was clipped by 2 bases and J by 9 bases; unmatched bases: 17. The CDR3 here is CAISEGSGGTGLTIEQFF. As DNA, the CDR3 is TGTGCCATCAGTGAGGGGAGTGGTGGGACAGGGCTTACAATTGAGCAGTTCTTC.

This chain joins TRBV7-3 and TRBJ1-6; 7 bases fit TRBD1. V shed 8 bases, J shed 10 bases, and the junction held 8 bases outside the gene matches. Germline assignment: CDR1 SGHTA and CDR2 FQGTGA. CDR3 size: 13 residues. Written as DNA, the CDR3 is TGTGCCAGCGGGCGAGACAGGGAGTCACCCCTCCACTTT. Residues: CASGRDRESPLHF.

This clone was detected only a few times. This chain connects TRBV15 to TRBJ1-4; D is possibly TRBD1 (5 bases). Trimming removed 1 base from V and 7 bases from J, with 10 bases in between. The CDR3 contains 14 residues. Germline-derived CDR1 and CDR2 are LNHNV and YYDKDF (reference sequence). CDR3 bases: TGTGCCACCAGCAGAGGGGGGATAGTTGAAAAACTGTTTTTT. This translates into CATSRGGIVEKLFF.

The chain recombines TRBV12-5 with TRBJ1-4, with D uncertain. From germline, CDR1 is LGHNT and CDR2 FRNRAP. This CDR3 has 14 amino acids. V lost 6 bases and J lost 8, with 16 bases in between. CDR3 DNA: TGTGCTAGTGGCAAGGGAGAGGCGGGCGAAAAACTGTTTTTT. Translating it yields CASGKGEAGEKLFF.